This T cell receptor (beta chain) was recorded in a study of blood T cell repertoires in COVID-19. Study-level information: PBMCs, B-cell-depleted T cells, or T cells were the source of the cDNA or gDNA that made up the material.

Assay: immunoSEQ multiplex PCR; the TCRdb copy retains only in-frame clones and omits some. The table has 270,000 or so clones, 90% seen once. With V trimmed by 5 bases and J by 3 bases, 4 bases remained unmatched. The CDR3 totals 14 residues. Germline V gene data show CDR1 as SGHTA and CDR2 as FQGNSA. Material for sequencing was peripheral blood. The receptor's source is a woman aged 55-70 years with COVID-19, enrolled during active disease. The chain recombines TRBV7-2 with TRBJ2-5; 9 bases map to TRBD1. CDR3 bases: TGTGCCAGCAGCCACAGGGGGCGGGAAGAGACCCAGTACTTC. Residues: CASSHRGREETQYF.